Listed here are 5 T cell receptor beta chains from one sample, sequenced in a study of Ad26.COV2.S vaccination and SARS-CoV-2 variants. Measured with immunoSEQ multiplex PCR; TCRdb has only the in-frame clones, and not every one. The table shows 350,000 to 450,000 clones, with 92% occurring only once. The sample in question was peripheral blood, obtained after recovery from COVID-19. All receptors come from a human donor who had recovered from COVID-19.

This clone was detected once. The V gene is TRBV5-1, the J gene TRBJ1-5; D perhaps matches TRBD1 (6 bases). The CDR3 consists of 15 residues. Germline V CDR1 and CDR2: SGHRS, YFSETQ. V was pared by 0 bases and J by 1 base, with 8 bases between. The CDR3 nucleotides are TGCGCCAGCAGCTTGGCTGGGACAAGCAATCAGCCCCAGCATTTT. As protein: CASSLAGTSNQPQHF.

The chain employs TRBV27 and TRBJ2-5, with TRBD2 matching 7 bases. CDR1 is MNHEY, CDR2 SMNVEV, per germline (reference sequence). The CDR3 sequence is 16 residues long. J gave up 4 bases and V 6 bases, and 14 bases lay outside the gene matches. CDR3 region: CASSPLGGEGRETQYF. The DNA of the CDR3 is TGTGCCAGCAGCCCCCTTGGGGGGGAGGGAAGAGAGACCCAGTACTTC.

J is TRBJ2-5 and V is TRBV5-1; D is ambiguous. Germline CDR1 SGHRS, CDR2 YFSETQ. The CDR3 has 13 amino acids. Trimming removed 0 bases from V and 2 bases from J, with 5 bases in between. The CDR3 coding sequence is TGCGCCAGCAGCTTGGGACTGCAAGAGACCCAGTACTTC. Its translation: CASSLGLQETQYF. The variable domain in full, completed from reference TRBV5-1 and TRBJ2-5, reads KAGVTQTPRYLIKTRGQQVTLSCSPISGHRSVSWYQQTPGQGLQFLFEYFSETQRNKGNFPGRFSGRQFSNSRSEMNVSTLELGDSALYLCASSLGLQETQYFGPGTRLLVL.

The chain links TRBV18 to TRBJ1-4; 8 nucleotides match TRBD1. CDR3 size: 20 residues. Germline CDR1 and CDR2: KGHSH and LQKENI. J gave up 4 bases and V 1 base, and 17 bases lay outside the gene matches. The CDR3 DNA follows: TGTGCCAGCTCACCACTGGATATCGGGACAGGATTAGCTAATAATGAAAAACTGTTTTTT. Translating gives CASSPLDIGTGLANNEKLFF.

This chain joins TRBV4-1 and TRBJ2-6, with 8 bases matching TRBD1. The CDR3 length is 19 residues. The junction had 12 bases not matched to a gene; V was cut back by 4 bases and J by 1 base. Germline CDR1 and CDR2: MGHRA and YSYEKL. The CDR3 DNA is TGCGCCAGCAGCCGGACAGGGATTCAGAGTCTATCTGGGGCCAACGTCCTGACTTTC. Amino acids: CASSRTGIQSLSGANVLTF.